Following are 5 T cell receptor beta chains from one sample sequenced in a study of blood T cell repertoires in COVID-19. Produced via immunoSEQ multiplex PCR; TCRdb's table is partial and in-frame only. Among about 410,000 clones, roughly 91% were seen once, and the ten largest hold around 1.7%. Sequencing input: PBMCs or T cells enriched from blood (not recorded which). Receptors were obtained from a woman in her thirties who had recovered from COVID-19.

In its sample, this clone was seen once. V is TRBV11-2 and J is TRBJ1-6; the match to TRBD1 covers 8 bases. This CDR3 spans 16 amino acids. Germline assignment: CDR1 SGHAT and CDR2 FQNNGV. Trimming cost V 0 bases and J 7 bases; bases outside gene matches: 5. The CDR3 DNA follows: TGTGCCAGCAGCTTAGAACAGGGGGTTTCCAATTCACCCCTCCACTTT. Its protein product is CASSLEQGVSNSPLHF. The full variable domain, completed using reference TRBV11-2 and TRBJ1-6, is EAGVAQSPRYKIIEKRQSVAFWCNPISGHATLYWYQQILGQGPKLLIQFQNNGVVDDSQLPKDRFSAERLKGVDSTLKIQPAKLEDSAVYLCASSLEQGVSNSPLHFGNGTRLTVT.

This chain uses TRBV21-1 with TRBJ2-3; TRBD1 is the table's D call and was not checked against the DNA. TRBV21-1 is reported as a pseudogene. The CDR3 spans 18 residues. The CDR3 here is CASRGGGTGTEPPDTQYF. The CDR3 coding sequence is TGTGCCAGCAGGGGAGGCGGTACCGGGACAGAGCCGCCGGATACGCAGTATTTT.

V gene TRBV4-1 combines with J gene TRBJ1-1; no definite D call. Trimming removed 3 bases at V and 4 bases at J, with 15 bases between. Germline CDR1 and CDR2: MGHRA and YSYEKL. The CDR3 covers 15 residues. The CDR3 loop is CASSQATEMGTEAFF. CDR3 nucleotide sequence: TGCGCCAGCAGCCAGGCCACAGAGATGGGCACTGAAGCTTTCTTT.

The CDR3, as DNA: TGTGCCATCATGCAGGCGGGGGCCAACGTCCTGACTTTC. Protein product: CAIMQAGANVLTF. This chain connects TRBV10-3 to TRBJ2-6; the D is unclear. CDR3 length: 13 amino acids. CDR1 ENHRY and CDR2 SYGVKD come from the germline V gene. V gave up 7 bases and J gave up 4 bases, with 8 bases separating them.

The chain combines TRBV5-1 with TRBJ2-3; D is ambiguous. The germline V and J ends were trimmed by 2 bases and 2 bases, with 6 bases remaining between them. The CDR3 consists of 13 residues. Germline V CDR1 and CDR2: SGHRS, YFSETQ. The CDR3 bases are TGCGCCAGCAGCTTCAGGTCCACAGATACGCAGTATTTT. This translates into CASSFRSTDTQYF.